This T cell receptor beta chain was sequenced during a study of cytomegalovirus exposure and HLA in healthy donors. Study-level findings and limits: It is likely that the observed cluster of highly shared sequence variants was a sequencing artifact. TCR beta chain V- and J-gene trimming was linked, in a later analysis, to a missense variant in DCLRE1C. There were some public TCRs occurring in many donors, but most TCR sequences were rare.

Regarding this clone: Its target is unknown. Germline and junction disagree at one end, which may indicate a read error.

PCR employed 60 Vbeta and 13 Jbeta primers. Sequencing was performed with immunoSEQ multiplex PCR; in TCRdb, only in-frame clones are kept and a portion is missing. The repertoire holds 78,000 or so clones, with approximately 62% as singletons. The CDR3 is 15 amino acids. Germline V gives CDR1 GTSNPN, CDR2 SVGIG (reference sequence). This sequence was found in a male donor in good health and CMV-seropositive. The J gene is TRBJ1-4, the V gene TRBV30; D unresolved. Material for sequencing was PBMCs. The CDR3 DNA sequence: TGTGCCTGGAGTCCTTCACTTGCAACTAATGAAAGACTGTTTTTT. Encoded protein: CAWSPSLATNERLFF.